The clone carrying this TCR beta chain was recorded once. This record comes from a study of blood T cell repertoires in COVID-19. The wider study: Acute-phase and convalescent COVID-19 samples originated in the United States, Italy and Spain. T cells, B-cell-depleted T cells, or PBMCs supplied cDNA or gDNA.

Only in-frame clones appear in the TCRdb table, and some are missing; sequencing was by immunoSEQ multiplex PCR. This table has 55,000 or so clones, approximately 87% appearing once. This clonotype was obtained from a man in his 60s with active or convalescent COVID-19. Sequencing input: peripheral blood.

The CDR3 protein is CASSRGGEPYNEQFF. CDR3 nucleotide sequence: TGTGCCAGCAGCCGAGGGGGCGAGCCCTACAATGAGCAGTTCTTC. This chain joins TRBV7-8 and TRBJ2-1; 7 nucleotides align to TRBD1. The CDR3 covers 15 residues. The trim removed 5 bases at V and 2 bases at J, leaving 6 bases unmatched. Germline CDR1 and CDR2: SGHVS and FQNEAQ.